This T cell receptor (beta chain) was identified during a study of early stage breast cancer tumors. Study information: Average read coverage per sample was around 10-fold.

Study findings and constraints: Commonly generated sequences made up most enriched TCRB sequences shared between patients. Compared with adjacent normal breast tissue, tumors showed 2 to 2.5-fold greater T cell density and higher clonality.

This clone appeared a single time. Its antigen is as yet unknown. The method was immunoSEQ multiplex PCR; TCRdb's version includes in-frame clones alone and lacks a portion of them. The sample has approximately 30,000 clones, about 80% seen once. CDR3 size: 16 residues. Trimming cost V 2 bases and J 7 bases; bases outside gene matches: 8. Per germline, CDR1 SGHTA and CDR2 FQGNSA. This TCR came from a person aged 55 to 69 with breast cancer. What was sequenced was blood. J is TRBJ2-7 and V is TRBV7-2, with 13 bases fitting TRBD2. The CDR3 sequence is CASSLSTSGRAGEQYF. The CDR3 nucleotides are TGTGCCAGCAGCTTATCTACTAGCGGGAGGGCTGGAGAGCAGTACTTC.